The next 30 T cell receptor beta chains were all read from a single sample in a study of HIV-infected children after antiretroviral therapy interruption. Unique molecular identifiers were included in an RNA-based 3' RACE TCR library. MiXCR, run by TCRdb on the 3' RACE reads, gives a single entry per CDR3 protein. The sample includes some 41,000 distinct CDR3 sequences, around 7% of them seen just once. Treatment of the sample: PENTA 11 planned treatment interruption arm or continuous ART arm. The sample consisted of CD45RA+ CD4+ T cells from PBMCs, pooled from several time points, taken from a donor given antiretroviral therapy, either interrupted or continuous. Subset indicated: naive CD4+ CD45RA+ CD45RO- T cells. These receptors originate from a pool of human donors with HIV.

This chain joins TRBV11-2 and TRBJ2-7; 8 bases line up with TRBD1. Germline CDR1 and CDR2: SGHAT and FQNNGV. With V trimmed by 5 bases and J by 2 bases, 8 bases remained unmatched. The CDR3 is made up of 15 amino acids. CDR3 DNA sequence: TGTGCCAGCAGCGCCGGGACAGGTGCCCCCTACGAGCAGTACTTC. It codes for CASSAGTGAPYEQYF.

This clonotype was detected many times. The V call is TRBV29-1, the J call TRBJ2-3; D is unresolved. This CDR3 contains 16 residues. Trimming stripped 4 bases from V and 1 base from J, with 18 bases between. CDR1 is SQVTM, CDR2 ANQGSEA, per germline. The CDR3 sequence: CSVGFGTPVGTDTQYF. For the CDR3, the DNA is TGCAGCGTTGGGTTCGGCACACCTGTTGGCACAGATACGCAGTATTTT.

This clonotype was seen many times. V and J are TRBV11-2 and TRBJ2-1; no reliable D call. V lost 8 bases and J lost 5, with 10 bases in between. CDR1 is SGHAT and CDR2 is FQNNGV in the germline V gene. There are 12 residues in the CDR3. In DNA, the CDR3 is TGTGCCAGCGTACGCAGCCACAATGAGCAGTTCTTC. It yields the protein CASVRSHNEQFF.

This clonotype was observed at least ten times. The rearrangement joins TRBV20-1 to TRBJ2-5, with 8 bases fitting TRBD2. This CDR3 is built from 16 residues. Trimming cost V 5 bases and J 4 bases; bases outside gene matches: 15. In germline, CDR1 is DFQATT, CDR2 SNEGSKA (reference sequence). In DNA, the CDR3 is TGCAGTGCTCTCGGTCTTTACGGGGGGGCCCTAGAGACCCAGTACTTC. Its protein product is CSALGLYGGALETQYF.

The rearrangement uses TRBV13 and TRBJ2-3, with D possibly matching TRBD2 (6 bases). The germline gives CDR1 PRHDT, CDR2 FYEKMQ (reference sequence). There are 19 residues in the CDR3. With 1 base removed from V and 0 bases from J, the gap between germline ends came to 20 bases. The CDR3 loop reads CASSLDFRRGVISTDTQYF. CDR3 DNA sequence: TGTGCCAGCAGCTTAGACTTTAGGCGGGGAGTTATCAGCACAGATACGCAGTATTTT.

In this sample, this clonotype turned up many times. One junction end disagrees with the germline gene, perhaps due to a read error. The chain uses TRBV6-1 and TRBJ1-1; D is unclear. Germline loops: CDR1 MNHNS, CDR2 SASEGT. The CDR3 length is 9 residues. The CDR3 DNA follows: TGTGCCAGCGGAATCGGATTGAGCTTT. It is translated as CASGIGLSF.

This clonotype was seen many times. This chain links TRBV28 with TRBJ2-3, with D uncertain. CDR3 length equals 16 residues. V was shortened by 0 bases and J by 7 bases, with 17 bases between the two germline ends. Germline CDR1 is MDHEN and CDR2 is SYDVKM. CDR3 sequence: CASSLWASAHPHTQYF. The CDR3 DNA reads TGTGCCAGCAGTTTATGGGCTAGTGCTCACCCCCATACGCAGTATTTT.

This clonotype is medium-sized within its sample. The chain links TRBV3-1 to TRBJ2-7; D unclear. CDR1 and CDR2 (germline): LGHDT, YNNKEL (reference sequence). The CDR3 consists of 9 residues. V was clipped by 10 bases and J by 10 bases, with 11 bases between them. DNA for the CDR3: TGTGCCATCCTCTATGAACAGTACTTC. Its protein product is CAILYEQYF.

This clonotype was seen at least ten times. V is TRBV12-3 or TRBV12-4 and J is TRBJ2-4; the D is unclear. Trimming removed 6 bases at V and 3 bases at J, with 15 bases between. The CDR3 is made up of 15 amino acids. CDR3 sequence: CASRNNDLDKNIQYF. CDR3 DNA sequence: TGTGCCAGCAGGAATAATGACCTGGACAAAAACATTCAGTACTTC.

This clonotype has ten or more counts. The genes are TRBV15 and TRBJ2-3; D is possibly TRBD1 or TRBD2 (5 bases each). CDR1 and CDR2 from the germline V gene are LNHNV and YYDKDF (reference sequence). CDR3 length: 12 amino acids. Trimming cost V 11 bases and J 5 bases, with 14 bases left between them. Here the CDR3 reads CAVQGVRDTQYF. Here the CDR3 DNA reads TGTGCCGTTCAGGGAGTCCGAGATACGCAGTATTTT.

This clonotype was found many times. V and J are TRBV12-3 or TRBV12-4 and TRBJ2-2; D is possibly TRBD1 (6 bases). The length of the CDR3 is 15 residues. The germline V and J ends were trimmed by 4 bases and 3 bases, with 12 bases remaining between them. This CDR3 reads CASSSGQPYTGELFF. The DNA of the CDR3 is TGTGCCAGCAGTTCGGGACAACCCTACACCGGGGAGCTGTTTTTT.

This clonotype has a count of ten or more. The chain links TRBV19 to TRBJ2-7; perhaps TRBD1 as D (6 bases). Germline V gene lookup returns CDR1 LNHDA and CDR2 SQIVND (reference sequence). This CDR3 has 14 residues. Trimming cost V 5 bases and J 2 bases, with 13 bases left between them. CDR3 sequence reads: CASSARTVPYEQYF. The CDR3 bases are TGTGCCAGTAGTGCTCGGACAGTCCCCTACGAGCAGTACTTC. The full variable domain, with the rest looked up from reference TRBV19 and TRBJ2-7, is DGGITQSPKYLFRKEGQNVTLSCEQNLNHDAMYWYRQDPGQGLRLIYYSQIVNDFQKGDIAEGYSVSREKKESFPLTVTSAQKNPTAFYLCASSARTVPYEQYFGPGTRLTVT.

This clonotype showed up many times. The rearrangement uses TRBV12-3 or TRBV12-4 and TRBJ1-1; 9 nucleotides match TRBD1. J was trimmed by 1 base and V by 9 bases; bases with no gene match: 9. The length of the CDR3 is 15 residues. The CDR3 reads CASLGTGRPNTEAFF. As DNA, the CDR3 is TGTGCCAGTTTAGGGACAGGGAGACCGAACACTGAAGCTTTCTTT.

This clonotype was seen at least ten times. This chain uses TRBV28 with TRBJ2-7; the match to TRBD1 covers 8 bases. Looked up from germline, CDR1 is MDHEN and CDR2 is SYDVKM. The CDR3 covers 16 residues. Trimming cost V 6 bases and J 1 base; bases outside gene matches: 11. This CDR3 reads CASRNRGTGFSYEQYF. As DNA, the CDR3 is TGTGCCAGCAGAAATAGGGGGACAGGCTTTTCCTACGAGCAGTACTTC. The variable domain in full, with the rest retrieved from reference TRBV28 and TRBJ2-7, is DVKVTQSSRYLVKRTGEKVFLECVQDMDHENMFWYRQDPGLGLRLIYFSYDVKMKEKGDIPEGYSVSREKKERFSLILESASTNQTSMYLCASRNRGTGFSYEQYFGPGTRLTVT.

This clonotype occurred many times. In nucleotides, the CDR3 is TGTGCCAGCAGCCCAAGGACAGGGAGCACAGATACGCAGTATTTT. Translating it yields CASSPRTGSTDTQYF. The chain recombines TRBV7-9 with TRBJ2-3, with 8 bases fitting TRBD1. Germline V CDR1 and CDR2: SEHNR, FQNEAQ (reference sequence). V gave up 5 bases and J gave up 0 bases; unmatched junction bases: 4. This CDR3 has 15 amino acids.

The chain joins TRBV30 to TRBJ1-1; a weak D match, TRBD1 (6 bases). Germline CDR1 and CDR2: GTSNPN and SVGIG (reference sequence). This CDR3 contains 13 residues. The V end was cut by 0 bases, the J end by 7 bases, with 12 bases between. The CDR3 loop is CAWSVAGAYEAFF. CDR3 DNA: TGTGCCTGGAGTGTAGCAGGGGCTTATGAAGCTTTCTTT.

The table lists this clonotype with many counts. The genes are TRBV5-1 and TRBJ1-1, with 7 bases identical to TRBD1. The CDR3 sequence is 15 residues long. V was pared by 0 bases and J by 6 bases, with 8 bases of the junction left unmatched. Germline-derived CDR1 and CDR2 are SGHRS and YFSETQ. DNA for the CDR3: TGCGCCAGCAGCTTGGGGCCAGGGGGTACGTCTGAAGCTTTCTTT. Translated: CASSLGPGGTSEAFF.

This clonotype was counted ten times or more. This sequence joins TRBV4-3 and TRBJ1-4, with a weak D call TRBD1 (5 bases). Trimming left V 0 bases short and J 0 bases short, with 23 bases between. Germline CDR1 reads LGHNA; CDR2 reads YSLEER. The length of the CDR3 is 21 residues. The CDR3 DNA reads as TGCGCCAGCAGCCAAGATCTGACAGCGAGGGGTTACTTTACAACTAATGAAAAACTGTTTTTT. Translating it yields CASSQDLTARGYFTTNEKLFF.

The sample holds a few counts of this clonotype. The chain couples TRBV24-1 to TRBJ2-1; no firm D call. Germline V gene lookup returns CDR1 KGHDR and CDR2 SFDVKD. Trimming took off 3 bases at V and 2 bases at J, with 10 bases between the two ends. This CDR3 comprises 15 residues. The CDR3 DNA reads TGTGCCACCAGTGATGATAACCTCGCCTACAATGAGCAGTTCTTC. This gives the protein CATSDDNLAYNEQFF.

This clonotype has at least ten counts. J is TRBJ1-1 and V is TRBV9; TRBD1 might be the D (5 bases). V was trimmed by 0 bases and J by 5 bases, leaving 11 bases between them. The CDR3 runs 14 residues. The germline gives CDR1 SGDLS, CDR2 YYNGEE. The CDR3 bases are TGTGCCAGCAGCGTAGGGGGCCAGATAACTGAAGCTTTCTTT. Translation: CASSVGGQITEAFF.

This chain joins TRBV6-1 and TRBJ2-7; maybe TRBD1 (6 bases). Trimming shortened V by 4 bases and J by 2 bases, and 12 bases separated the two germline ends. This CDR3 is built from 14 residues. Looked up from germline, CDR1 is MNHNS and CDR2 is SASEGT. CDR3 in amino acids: CASSGQGRTYEQYF. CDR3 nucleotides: TGTGCCAGCAGTGGGCAGGGGCGTACCTACGAGCAGTACTTC.

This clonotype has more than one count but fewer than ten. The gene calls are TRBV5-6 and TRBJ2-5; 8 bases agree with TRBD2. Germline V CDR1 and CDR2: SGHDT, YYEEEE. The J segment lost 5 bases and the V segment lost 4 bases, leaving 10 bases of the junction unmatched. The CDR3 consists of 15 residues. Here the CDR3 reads CASSPSPGGRETQYF. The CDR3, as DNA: TGTGCCAGCAGCCCCAGCCCGGGCGGGAGGGAGACCCAGTACTTC.

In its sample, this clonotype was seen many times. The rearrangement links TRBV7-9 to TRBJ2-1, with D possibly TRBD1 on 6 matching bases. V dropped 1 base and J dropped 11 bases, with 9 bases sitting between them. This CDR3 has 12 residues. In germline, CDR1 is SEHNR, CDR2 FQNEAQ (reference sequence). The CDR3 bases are TGTGCCAGCAGCTTAGAAGGGACAAAGCAGTTCTTC. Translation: CASSLEGTKQFF.

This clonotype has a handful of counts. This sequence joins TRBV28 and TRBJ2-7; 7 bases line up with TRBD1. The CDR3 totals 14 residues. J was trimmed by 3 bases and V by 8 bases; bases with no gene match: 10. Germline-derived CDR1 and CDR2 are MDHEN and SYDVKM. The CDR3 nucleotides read TGTGCCAGCCACCCTTCGGACAGGCTCTACGAGCAGTACTTC. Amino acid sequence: CASHPSDRLYEQYF.

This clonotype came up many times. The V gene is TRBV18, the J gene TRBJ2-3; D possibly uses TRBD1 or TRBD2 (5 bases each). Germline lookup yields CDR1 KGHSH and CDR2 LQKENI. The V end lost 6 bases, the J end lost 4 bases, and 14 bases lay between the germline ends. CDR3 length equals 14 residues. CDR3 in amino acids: CASSQGGTADTQYF. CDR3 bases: TGTGCCAGCTCGCAAGGTGGGACGGCAGATACGCAGTATTTT. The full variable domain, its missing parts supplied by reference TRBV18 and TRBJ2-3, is NAGVMQNPRHLVRRRGQEARLRCSPMKGHSHVYWYRQLPEEGLKFMVYLQKENIIDESGMPKERFSAEFPKEGPSILRIQQVVRGDSAAYFCASSQGGTADTQYFGPGTRLTVL.

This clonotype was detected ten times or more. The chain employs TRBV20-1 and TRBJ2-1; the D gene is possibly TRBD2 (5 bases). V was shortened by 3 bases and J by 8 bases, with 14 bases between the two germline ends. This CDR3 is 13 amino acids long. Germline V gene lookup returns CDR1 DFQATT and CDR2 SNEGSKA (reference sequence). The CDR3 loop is CSASLSGMHEQFF. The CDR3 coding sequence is TGCAGTGCTAGTTTAAGCGGTATGCATGAGCAGTTCTTC.

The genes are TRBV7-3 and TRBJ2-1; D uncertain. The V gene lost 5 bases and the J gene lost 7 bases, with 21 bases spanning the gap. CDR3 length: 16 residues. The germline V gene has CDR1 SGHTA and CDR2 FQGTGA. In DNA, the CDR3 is TGTGCCAGCAGCCCTTCCCCGGGCGGAGTAAATAATGAGCAGTTCTTC. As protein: CASSPSPGGVNNEQFF.

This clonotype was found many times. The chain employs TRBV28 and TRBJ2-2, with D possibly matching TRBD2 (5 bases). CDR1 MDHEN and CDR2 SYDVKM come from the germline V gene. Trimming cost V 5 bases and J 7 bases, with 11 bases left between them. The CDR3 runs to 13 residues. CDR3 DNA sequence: TGTGCCAGCAGTCCTGGAGGAGGCGGGGAGCTGTTTTTT. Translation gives CASSPGGGGELFF.

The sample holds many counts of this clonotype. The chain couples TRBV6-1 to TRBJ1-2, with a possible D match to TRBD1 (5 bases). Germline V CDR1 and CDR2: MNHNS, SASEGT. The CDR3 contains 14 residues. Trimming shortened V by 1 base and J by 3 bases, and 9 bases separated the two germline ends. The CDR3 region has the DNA TGTGCCAGCAGTGAAGAGACAGATTACTATGGCTACACCTTC. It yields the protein CASSEETDYYGYTF.

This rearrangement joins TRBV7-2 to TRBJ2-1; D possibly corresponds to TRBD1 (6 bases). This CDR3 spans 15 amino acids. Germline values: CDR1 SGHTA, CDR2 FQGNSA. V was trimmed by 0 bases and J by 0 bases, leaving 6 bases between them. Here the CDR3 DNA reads TGTGCCAGCAGCTTAGCACAGGGCTCCTACAATGAGCAGTTCTTC. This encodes CASSLAQGSYNEQFF.